These T cell receptor beta chains were read from a single sample in a study of T-cell reconstitution after alpha-beta-depleted transplantation in children. TCRdb reanalysed the PCR reads using MiXCR and keeps one entry per CDR3 protein. The sample contains approximately 500,000 distinct CDR3 sequences, over 9.5% of which appear only once. The specimen comprised PBMCs, sampled before TCRalphabeta/CD19-depleted stem cell transplant. The receptors originated from a child aged 2 to 10 with inherited bone marrow failure, due to receive a stem cell transplant. CDR3s include the opening cysteine and the closing phenylalanine or tryptophan. A D gene is named only where the DNA matches it firmly. Some rows mark clone size as missing; the rest say once, few, many or name a class of expanded clone.

>TRBJ2-4|many|TRBD1|TRBV15
TGTGCCACCAGCAGAGCCCTGAGACAGGGTCTCAAAAACATTCAGTACTTC
CATSRALRQGLKNIQYF
>TRBJ2-7|many|TRBD2|TRBV7-2
TGTGCCAGCAGCTTATACGGACTAGTCGCCTACGAGCAGTACTTC
CASSLYGLVAYEQYF
>TRBJ2-1|NA|NA|TRBV30
TGTGCCTGGAGTGGCGGACGGAATGAGCAGTTCTTC
CAWSGGRNEQFF
>TRBJ2-7|NA|NA|TRBV29-1
TGCAGCGTCGTAAATTACGGGACCTCCTACGAGCAGTACTTC
CSVVNYGTSYEQYF
>TRBJ2-3|NA|NA|TRBV7-9
TGTGCCAGCAGCCCGGGGGCAGACTGGAGCACAGATACGCAGTATTTT
CASSPGADWSTDTQYF
>TRBJ1-5|many|NA|TRBV12-3/TRBV12-4
TGTGCCAGCAGTTACTCCATCCAAGGGGTGGGGAATCAGCCCCAGCATTTT
CASSYSIQGVGNQPQHF
>TRBJ2-7|many|TRBD1|TRBV19
TGTGCCAGTAGTATACGCGGGACAGGGCTCTACGAGCAGTACTTC
CASSIRGTGLYEQYF
>TRBJ1-2|many|NA|TRBV29-1
TGCAGCGTTCCGAGGGTAGGGATGGGCTACACCTTC
CSVPRVGMGYTF
>TRBJ2-3|many|TRBD2|TRBV27
TGTGCCAGCAGTCCCTCTGGGGCGGGAGGGCCTGGTGATACGCAGTATTTT
CASSPSGAGGPGDTQYF
>TRBJ2-1|many|NA|TRBV4-1
TGCGCCAGCAGCCGCGGGCCTCTGGCCAATGAGCAGTTCTTC
CASSRGPLANEQFF
>TRBJ2-5|few|NA|TRBV7-2
TGTGCCAGCAGCTTAGCGCTAATGGGGACCCAGTACTTC
CASSLALMGTQYF
>TRBJ1-2|many|NA|TRBV29-1
TGCAGCGCCGGACAGCATAGGGGTGGCTACACCTTC
CSAGQHRGGYTF
>TRBJ2-1|many|NA|TRBV27
TGTGCCAGCAGTTTGCCTAGTACTGAGCAGTTCTTC
CASSLPSTEQFF
>TRBJ2-7|many|NA|TRBV27
TGTGCCAGCAGTACCATTCTAGCTCGAGACCCCTACGAGCAGTACTTC
CASSTILARDPYEQYF
>TRBJ2-3|many|NA|TRBV4-3
TGCGCCAGCAGCCAAGATCGGAGACAGGCCTTCACAGATACGCAGTATTTT
CASSQDRRQAFTDTQYF
>TRBJ1-2|NA|NA|TRBV4-1
TGCGCCAGCAGCTACGATCCGGGAAGAAACTATGGCTACACCTTC
CASSYDPGRNYGYTF
>TRBJ2-1|many|NA|TRBV6-5
TGTGCCAGCAGTTCGACCGGGAATCCCAATGAGCAGTTCTTC
CASSSTGNPNEQFF
>TRBJ2-3|few|NA|TRBV30
TGTGCCTGGAGTCGGGGGGCCTATGGAGGAGATACGCAGTATTTT
CAWSRGAYGGDTQYF
>TRBJ2-2|NA|NA|TRBV12-3/TRBV12-4
TGTGCCAGCAGACCGGGTACCGGGGAGCTGTTTTTT
CASRPGTGELFF
>TRBJ2-2|many|TRBD2|TRBV4-1
TGCGCCAGCAGCCCGGGACTAGCGGGAGTTGCCGGGGAGCTGTTTTTT
CASSPGLAGVAGELFF
>TRBJ2-1|many|NA|TRBV28
TGTGCCACTACGTCAGACCTAATCTACAATGAGCAGTTCTTC
CATTSDLIYNEQFF
>TRBJ2-1|NA|TRBD1|TRBV19
TGTGCCAGTAGTATCGGACAGGCCTCCTACAATGAGCAGTTCTTC
CASSIGQASYNEQFF